The next 11 T cell receptor beta chains were all read from a single sample in a study of blood T cell dynamics during melanoma immunotherapy (dated by TCRdb to between 2020 and 2021). The meaning of the sample's time point label: pre-treatment baseline. The library was prepared using the immunoSEQ multiplex PCR assay. This is the immuneACCESS table as TCRdb keeps it, with only in-frame sequences that have V and J called. A part of the clones is gone; compared with another copy, unresolved V genes explain less than half, and the rest is unexplained. This sample holds roughly 10,000 clones; approximately 90% were observed only once. Less than 8% of the sample rests with the top ten. The sample consisted of blood, taken from a patient treated with checkpoint blockade. The receptors were gathered from a human donor with melanoma.

The CDR3 region is CASSLFIGISRNTEAFF. Written as DNA, the CDR3 is TGTGCCAGCAGTTTATTTATCGGGATCAGCCGGAACACTGAAGCTTTCTTT. The J gene is TRBJ1-1, the V gene TRBV27; no definite D call. The germline V and J ends were trimmed by 1 base and 1 base, with 16 bases remaining between them. The CDR3 is made up of 17 amino acids. The germline CDR1 and CDR2 sequences are MNHEY and SMNVEV (reference sequence).

The chain has TRBV9 and TRBJ1-1; D uncertain. From germline, CDR1 is SGDLS and CDR2 YYNGEE. The CDR3 sequence is 13 residues long. V was clipped by 3 bases and J by 4 bases, with 10 bases between them. In DNA, the CDR3 is TGTGCCAGCAGCGCCCTCGAAGGCACTGAAGCTTTCTTT. Translation: CASSALEGTEAFF.

V usage is TRBV29-1 and J usage is TRBJ1-5; 10 positions match TRBD1. This CDR3 region has 15 residues. With 5 bases clipped from V and 4 bases from J, the junction kept 8 bases outside the gene matches. CDR1 and CDR2 from the germline V gene are SQVTM and ANQGSEA. CDR3 coding DNA: TGCAGCGTTTTGACAGGGGGCAAGGGGAATCAGCCCCAGCATTTT. This codes for CSVLTGGKGNQPQHF.

The rearrangement uses TRBV18 and TRBJ1-1; D gene uncertain. CDR3 length: 14 residues. Looked up from germline, CDR1 is KGHSH and CDR2 is LQKENI. V was clipped by 3 bases and J by 1 base, with 9 bases between them. DNA for the CDR3: TGTGCCAGCTCACCCCGATCCACGAACACTGAAGCTTTCTTT. Residues: CASSPRSTNTEAFF.

The J gene is TRBJ1-1, the V gene TRBV20-1, with TRBD1 matching over 7 bases. Germline V CDR1 and CDR2: DFQATT, SNEGSKA (reference sequence). The junction had 1 base not matched to a gene; V was cut back by 1 base and J by 8 bases. CDR3 size: 11 residues. The CDR3 protein is CSARAGQEAFF. CDR3 nucleotide sequence: TGCAGTGCTAGAGCGGGACAGGAAGCTTTCTTT.

This chain links TRBV7-2 with TRBJ1-1, with 9 bases aligning to TRBD1. The CDR3 loop spans 13 amino acids. CDR1 is SGHTA, CDR2 FQGNSA, per germline. Losses at the gene ends were 5 bases for V and 7 bases for J; bases not matched to a gene: 5. This CDR3 reads CASSTRGQGEAFF. The CDR3, as DNA: TGTGCCAGCAGCACTAGGGGACAGGGTGAAGCTTTCTTT.

The gene calls are TRBV28 and TRBJ1-5; possible D gene TRBD1, 5 bases. CDR1 and CDR2 from the germline V gene are MDHEN and SYDVKM. The CDR3 has 16 amino acids. V was cut by 6 bases and J by 3 bases, with 18 bases left in between. In nucleotides, the CDR3 is TGTGCCAGCAGCACTATGGGGCAGTCCCTCAATCAGCCCCAGCATTTT. It yields the protein CASSTMGQSLNQPQHF.

The chain uses TRBV27 and TRBJ2-2; tentatively, D is TRBD1 (7 bases). Germline CDR1 reads MNHEY; CDR2 reads SMNVEV (reference sequence). This CDR3 has 17 amino acids. The V and J ends lost 6 bases and 0 bases respectively, with 17 bases between them. DNA for the CDR3: TGTGCCAGCAGGTTACCGCGGGACAGCACGAACACCGGGGAGCTGTTTTTT. Protein product: CASRLPRDSTNTGELFF.

The CDR3 loop is CASSLGGGKTGYTF. The DNA of the CDR3 is TGTGCCAGCAGCTTAGGGGGAGGGAAAACGGGCTACACCTTC. This chain joins TRBV7-2 and TRBJ1-2; D is uncertain. Trimming left V 1 base short and J 8 bases short, with 14 bases between. The CDR3 is 14 residues long. Germline V gene sequence: CDR1 SGHTA, CDR2 FQGNSA.

CDR3 region: CASSQDWAPKSYNEQFF. CDR3 sequence (DNA): TGCGCCAGCAGCCAAGATTGGGCGCCGAAGTCCTACAATGAGCAGTTCTTC. The genes are TRBV4-1 and TRBJ2-1; no definite D call. V lost 0 bases and J 1 base, leaving 13 bases between the germline ends. The CDR3 covers 17 residues. CDR1 is MGHRA, CDR2 YSYEKL, per germline.

Here the CDR3 DNA reads TGTGCCATCAGTACGGACGGAGCTCTCTCTGGAAACACCATATATTTT. Its translation: CAISTDGALSGNTIYF. This chain links TRBV10-3 with TRBJ1-3, with D hard to call. CDR3 length: 16 residues. Trimming took 5 bases from V and 0 from J, leaving 14 bases between them. CDR1 and CDR2 from the germline V gene are ENHRY and SYGVKD.